These 25 T cell receptor beta chains were all obtained from the same sample, sequenced in a study of cytomegalovirus exposure and HLA in healthy donors. The PCR employed 60 Vbeta primers together with 13 Jbeta primers. Assay: immunoSEQ multiplex PCR; the TCRdb copy retains only in-frame clones and omits some. This table holds 50,000 to 55,000 clones. The sample comprised PBMCs. The origin of the receptors is a woman aged 60 to 75 in good health and CMV-seropositive.

The chain carries TRBV11-2 and TRBJ2-6; D remains unclear. Germline values: CDR1 SGHAT, CDR2 FQNNGV. The CDR3 contains 17 residues. V gave up 3 bases and J gave up 1 base, with 13 bases separating them. In nucleotides, the CDR3 is TGTGCCAGCAGCTTGAGTTCGGTTCCTTCTGGGGCCAACGTCCTGACTTTC. It yields the protein CASSLSSVPSGANVLTF.

This chain uses TRBV15 with TRBJ2-7; 10 positions match TRBD1. Trimming at V came to 3 bases and at J to 7 bases, leaving 9 bases not matched to a gene. Germline assignment: CDR1 LNHNV and CDR2 YYDKDF (reference sequence). The CDR3 spans 15 residues. As DNA, the CDR3 is TGTGCCACCAGCAGTCGCGGACAGGGGGTCGTGGAGCAGTACTTC. This encodes CATSSRGQGVVEQYF.

This chain joins TRBV5-1 and TRBJ2-5, with 8 bases matching TRBD1. CDR3 length: 15 amino acids. Germline CDR1 SGHRS, CDR2 YFSETQ. V was clipped by 5 bases and J by 2 bases; unmatched bases: 8. The CDR3 here is CASSTTGGGQETQYF. As DNA, the CDR3 is TGCGCCAGCAGTACAACAGGGGGAGGACAAGAGACCCAGTACTTC. The full variable domain, in which reference TRBV5-1 and TRBJ2-5 provide the parts outside the CDR3, is KAGVTQTPRYLIKTRGQQVTLSCSPISGHRSVSWYQQTPGQGLQFLFEYFSETQRNKGNFPGRFSGRQFSNSRSEMNVSTLELGDSALYLCASSTTGGGQETQYFGPGTRLLVL.

The chain joins TRBV19 to TRBJ2-7; D uncertain. V was cut by 3 bases and J by 0 bases, with 9 bases left in between. The CDR3 length is 14 residues. Germline assignment: CDR1 LNHDA and CDR2 SQIVND (reference sequence). The CDR3 region has the DNA TGTGCCAGTAGTATGTATACTAACTCCTACGAGCAGTACTTC. Protein: CASSMYTNSYEQYF.

J is TRBJ2-7 and V is TRBV5-6; 8 bases are a match to TRBD2. Germline assignment: CDR1 SGHDT and CDR2 YYEEEE. Trimming took 2 bases from V and 3 from J; bases not matched to a gene: 7. This CDR3 is 15 amino acids long. In nucleotides, the CDR3 is TGTGCCAGCAGCTTCCCCCGGGGGGGCATCTACGAGCAGTACTTC. This sequence encodes CASSFPRGGIYEQYF. The full variable domain, its missing parts supplied by reference TRBV5-6 and TRBJ2-7, is DAGVTQSPTHLIKTRGQQVTLRCSPKSGHDTVSWYQQALGQGPQFIFQYYEEEERQRGNFPDRFSGHQFPNYSSELNVNALLLGDSALYLCASSFPRGGIYEQYFGPGTRLTVT.

This chain links TRBV7-6 with TRBJ2-5, with 9 bases aligning to TRBD2. V dropped 1 base and J dropped 4; count of bases not matched to a gene: 19. The CDR3 contains 20 residues. Germline CDR1 is SGHVS and CDR2 is FNYEAQ. The DNA of the CDR3 is TGTGCCAGCAGCTTAGGGATCCCGGGGGTCGGCGGGGGGGCCGCAGAGACCCAGTACTTC. It encodes CASSLGIPGVGGGAAETQYF.

The rearrangement joins TRBV9 to TRBJ2-7; D perhaps matches TRBD2 (5 bases). The V and J ends lost 1 base and 3 bases respectively, with 11 bases between them. The CDR3 runs 14 residues. Germline V gene data show CDR1 as SGDLS and CDR2 as YYNGEE. CDR3: CASSVSDWDYEQYF. The CDR3 bases are TGTGCCAGCAGCGTATCGGACTGGGACTACGAGCAGTACTTC.

This rearrangement joins TRBV6-1 to TRBJ2-7, with 11 bases identical to TRBD2. After removal of 1 base from V and 2 bases from J, the junction contained 4 bases not matched to a gene. CDR1 MNHNS and CDR2 SASEGT come from the germline V gene. This CDR3 contains 16 residues. CDR3 nucleotides: TGTGCCAGCAGTGAAGTGGCACTAGCGGGGGCCTACGAGCAGTACTTC. It encodes CASSEVALAGAYEQYF.

The chain employs TRBV7-8 and TRBJ1-2, with TRBD1 matching 8 bases. The V gene end was trimmed by 5 bases and the J gene end by 8 bases; junction bases not matched to a gene: 16. The CDR3 loop spans 16 amino acids. From germline, CDR1 is SGHVS and CDR2 FQNEAQ. The CDR3 DNA sequence: TGTGCCAGCAGCGCCACGGTCGGGACAGGTGCCGGGGGCTACACCTTC. Protein sequence: CASSATVGTGAGGYTF.

The J gene is TRBJ1-2, the V gene TRBV6-6; 9 bases are shared with TRBD1. In germline, CDR1 is MNHNY, CDR2 SVGAGI (reference sequence). The V gene end was trimmed by 10 bases and the J gene end by 3 bases; junction bases not matched to a gene: 9. CDR3 length: 14 amino acids. CDR3 sequence reads: CATPRQGVDYGYTF. The CDR3 bases are TGTGCCACCCCAAGACAGGGGGTCGACTATGGCTACACCTTC.

This rearrangement joins TRBV5-1 to TRBJ2-3; 8 bases match TRBD1. Trimming at V came to 5 bases and at J to 4 bases, leaving 12 bases not matched to a gene. The CDR3 is 16 residues long. Germline CDR1 reads SGHRS; CDR2 reads YFSETQ. CDR3 in DNA: TGCGCCAGCAGTAGGACAGGGTTCGGTGTCGCAGATACGCAGTATTTT. Protein: CASSRTGFGVADTQYF.

The V call is TRBV5-1, the J call TRBJ2-7; TRBD1 is a possible D gene (5 bases). This CDR3 is built from 13 residues. Germline V gene lookup returns CDR1 SGHRS and CDR2 YFSETQ. Trimming stripped 6 bases from V and 7 bases from J, with 17 bases between. CDR3 sequence: CASNIDSHMEQYF. The CDR3 DNA reads as TGCGCCAGCAACATAGACAGCCACATGGAGCAGTACTTC.

The V and J genes are TRBV6-5 and TRBJ2-5, with D possibly matching TRBD2 (6 bases). Trimming shortened V by 4 bases and J by 5 bases, and 17 bases separated the two germline ends. The CDR3 has 15 amino acids. From germline, CDR1 is MNHEY and CDR2 SVGAGI. DNA for the CDR3: TGTGCCAGCAGTTCCGTAGGCGGAGGGAGGGAGACCCAGTACTTC. Translating it yields CASSSVGGGRETQYF.

V is TRBV6-1 and J is TRBJ2-7; 7 nucleotides agree with TRBD2. J was trimmed by 6 bases and V by 6 bases; bases with no gene match: 8. The CDR3 covers 13 residues. Looked up from germline, CDR1 is MNHNS and CDR2 is SASEGT. The CDR3: CASRGRGLSEQYF. DNA for the CDR3: TGTGCCAGCAGGGGGAGGGGATTGAGCGAGCAGTACTTC.

V usage is TRBV7-2 and J usage is TRBJ2-5; TRBD2 matches at 12 bases. Per germline, CDR1 SGHTA and CDR2 FQGNSA. This CDR3 contains 16 residues. V lost 1 base, J lost 4 bases, and 4 bases stayed unmatched. The CDR3 DNA follows: TGTGCCAGCAGCTTAGGCCTACTAGCGGGGGGAGAGACCCAGTACTTC. Amino acids: CASSLGLLAGGETQYF.

This chain uses TRBV9 with TRBJ2-5, with 13 bases fitting TRBD2. J gave up 5 bases and V 7 bases, and 11 bases lay outside the gene matches. The CDR3 has 16 amino acids. The germline gives CDR1 SGDLS, CDR2 YYNGEE. CDR3 in DNA: TGTGCCAGCTCGGGGACTAGCGGGGCTTTGGGGGAGACCCAGTACTTC. It codes for CASSGTSGALGETQYF. The full variable domain, rest sourced from reference TRBV9 and TRBJ2-5, is DSGVTQTPKHLITATGQRVTLRCSPRSGDLSVYWYQQSLDQGLQFLIQYYNGEERAKGNILERFSAQQFPDLHSELNLSSLELGDSALYFCASSGTSGALGETQYFGPGTRLLVL.

A note on this clone: Germline and junction disagree at one end, which may indicate a read error. The V gene is TRBV5-8, the J gene TRBJ2-1, with D possibly matching TRBD2 (5 bases). This CDR3 spans 15 amino acids. Germline V lookup: CDR1 SGHTS, CDR2 YDEGEE. DNA of the CDR3: TGTGCCAGCAGCTTAACGGGGAGCTCCGACAATGAGCAGTTCTTC. Translation gives CASSLTGSSDNEQFF.

The rearrangement joins TRBV29-1 to TRBJ1-4; TRBD1 agrees at 7 bases. CDR3 size: 14 residues. CDR1 and CDR2 (germline): SQVTM, ANQGSEA. The trim removed 4 bases at V and 7 bases at J, leaving 9 bases unmatched. Here the CDR3 DNA reads TGCAGCGTTGCTCCCGGGACAGCGGGTGAAAAACTGTTTTTT. Translated, it gives CSVAPGTAGEKLFF.

This chain links TRBV9 with TRBJ1-1; 7 nucleotides match TRBD1. Germline V gene sequence: CDR1 SGDLS, CDR2 YYNGEE. The CDR3 has 12 residues. J gave up 6 bases and V 2 bases, and 1 base lay outside the gene matches. The CDR3 bases are TGTGCCAGCAGCGTTCAGGGGGCTGAAGCTTTCTTT. This gives the protein CASSVQGAEAFF.

V usage is TRBV6-5 and J usage is TRBJ1-2; D unclear. The germline CDR1 and CDR2 sequences are MNHEY and SVGAGI. The V end lost 2 bases, the J end lost 4 bases, and 5 bases lay between the germline ends. The CDR3 has 12 amino acids. The CDR3 protein is CASSYAGYGYTF. For the CDR3, the DNA is TGTGCCAGCAGTTACGCCGGCTATGGCTACACCTTC.

The V and J genes are TRBV5-1 and TRBJ2-7; possibly TRBD2 for D (6 bases). This CDR3 region has 15 residues. The V gene lost 0 bases and the J gene lost 0 bases, with 10 bases spanning the gap. Germline V gene sequence: CDR1 SGHRS, CDR2 YFSETQ. The CDR3 sequence: CASSLGGGSSYEQYF. CDR3 DNA sequence: TGCGCCAGCAGCTTGGGAGGAGGGAGCTCCTACGAGCAGTACTTC.

The chain joins TRBV19 to TRBJ1-1, with a possible D match to TRBD1 (6 bases). The CDR3 is 12 amino acids. Looked up from germline, CDR1 is LNHDA and CDR2 is SQIVND (reference sequence). Deletions cut 8 bases from V and 1 base from J, with 8 bases between. DNA for the CDR3: TGTGCCAGTTCGGACAGGAACACTGAAGCTTTCTTT. Its protein product is CASSDRNTEAFF.

The rearrangement links TRBV5-1 to TRBJ2-7; TRBD1 is a possible D gene (6 bases). Germline-derived CDR1 and CDR2 are SGHRS and YFSETQ. The germline V and J ends were trimmed by 4 bases and 0 bases, with 14 bases remaining between them. This CDR3 is 15 amino acids long. The CDR3 sequence: CASSPTGLSSYEQYF. The DNA for the CDR3 is TGCGCCAGCAGCCCGACAGGCCTTTCCTCCTACGAGCAGTACTTC.

This chain joins TRBV6-5 and TRBJ2-3, with D possibly being TRBD2 (5 bases). V lost 6 bases, J lost 4 bases, and 17 bases lay in between. The CDR3 contains 15 residues. Looked up from germline, CDR1 is MNHEY and CDR2 is SVGAGI. The CDR3 reads CASSWRVAGADTQYF. The CDR3 DNA reads as TGTGCCAGCAGCTGGCGGGTGGCTGGAGCAGATACGCAGTATTTT.

V usage is TRBV14 and J usage is TRBJ1-4; 8 positions agree with TRBD1. V shed 1 base and J 7 bases; nucleotides not matched to a gene: 5. The CDR3 has 15 residues. CDR1 SGHDN and CDR2 FVKESK come from the germline V gene. CDR3 sequence: CASSQVQGGGEKLFF. In nucleotides, the CDR3 is TGTGCCAGCAGCCAAGTACAGGGGGGGGGTGAAAAACTGTTTTTT.